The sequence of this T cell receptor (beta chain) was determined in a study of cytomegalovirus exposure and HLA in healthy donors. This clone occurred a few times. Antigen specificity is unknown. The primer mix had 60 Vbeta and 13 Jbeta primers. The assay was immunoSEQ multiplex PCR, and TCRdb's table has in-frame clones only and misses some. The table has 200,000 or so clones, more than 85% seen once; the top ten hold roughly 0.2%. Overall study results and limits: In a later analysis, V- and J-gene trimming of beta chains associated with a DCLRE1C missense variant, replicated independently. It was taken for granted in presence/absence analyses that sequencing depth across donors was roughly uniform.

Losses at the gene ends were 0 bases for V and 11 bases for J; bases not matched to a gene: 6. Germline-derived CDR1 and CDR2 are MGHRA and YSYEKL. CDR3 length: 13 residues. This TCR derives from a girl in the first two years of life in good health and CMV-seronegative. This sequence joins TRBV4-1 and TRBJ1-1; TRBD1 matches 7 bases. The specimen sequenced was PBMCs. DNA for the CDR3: TGCGCCAGCAGCCAAGAATTGGCACAGGGGGCTTTCTTT. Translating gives CASSQELAQGAFF.